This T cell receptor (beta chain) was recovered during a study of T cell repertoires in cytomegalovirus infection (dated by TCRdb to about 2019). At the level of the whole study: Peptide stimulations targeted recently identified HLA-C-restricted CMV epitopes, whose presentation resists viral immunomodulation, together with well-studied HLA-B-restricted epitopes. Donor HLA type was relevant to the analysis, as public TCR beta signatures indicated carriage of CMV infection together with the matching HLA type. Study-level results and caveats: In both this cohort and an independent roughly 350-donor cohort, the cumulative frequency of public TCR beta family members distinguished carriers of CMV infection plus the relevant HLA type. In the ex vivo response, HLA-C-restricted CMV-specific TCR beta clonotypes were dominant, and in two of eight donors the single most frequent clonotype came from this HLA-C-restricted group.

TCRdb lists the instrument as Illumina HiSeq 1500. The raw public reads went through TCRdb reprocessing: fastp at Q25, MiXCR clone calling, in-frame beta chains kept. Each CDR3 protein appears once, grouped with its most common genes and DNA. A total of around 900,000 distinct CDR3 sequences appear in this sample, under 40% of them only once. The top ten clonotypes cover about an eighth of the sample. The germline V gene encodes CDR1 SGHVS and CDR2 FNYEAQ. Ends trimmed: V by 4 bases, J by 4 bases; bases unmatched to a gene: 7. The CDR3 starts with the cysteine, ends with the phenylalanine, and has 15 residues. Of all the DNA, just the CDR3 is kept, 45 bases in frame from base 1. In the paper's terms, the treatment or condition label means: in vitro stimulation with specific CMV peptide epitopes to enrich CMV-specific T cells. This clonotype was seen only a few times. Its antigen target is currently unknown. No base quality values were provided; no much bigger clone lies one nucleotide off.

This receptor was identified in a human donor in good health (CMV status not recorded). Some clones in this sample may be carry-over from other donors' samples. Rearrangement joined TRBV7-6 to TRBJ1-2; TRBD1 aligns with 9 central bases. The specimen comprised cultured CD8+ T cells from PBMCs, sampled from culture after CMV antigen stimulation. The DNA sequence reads TGTGCCAGCAGCTCTGGCGGACAGGGGACCTATGGCTACACCTTC. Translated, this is CASSSGGQGTYGYTF.